Below are 30 T cell receptor beta chains sequenced from a single sample in a study of blood T cell repertoires in COVID-19. Generated by immunoSEQ multiplex PCR, the TCRdb table keeps only in-frame clones and is missing some. The table includes 150,000 to 200,000 clones, approximately 85% detected once. Material: peripheral blood. Receptors originate from a man in his 60s with acute or convalescent COVID-19.

V usage is TRBV5-5 and J usage is TRBJ2-1; 7 nucleotides match TRBD1. The CDR3 sequence is 17 residues long. The V gene end was trimmed by 4 bases and the J gene end by 3 bases; junction bases not matched to a gene: 13. Germline-derived CDR1 and CDR2 are SGHKS and YYEKEE (reference sequence). CDR3 residues: CASSPDRDQPNYNEQFF. The CDR3 region has the DNA TGTGCCAGCAGCCCCGACAGGGACCAACCGAACTACAATGAGCAGTTCTTC.

The V gene is TRBV19, the J gene TRBJ2-2; D remains unclear. Germline V lookup: CDR1 LNHDA, CDR2 SQIVND (reference sequence). The CDR3 consists of 13 residues. The V and J ends lost 5 bases and 5 bases respectively, with 9 bases between them. The CDR3 loop reads CASSFQVTGELFF. The CDR3, as DNA: TGTGCCAGTAGTTTTCAGGTGACCGGGGAGCTGTTTTTT. The full variable domain, rest sourced from reference TRBV19 and TRBJ2-2, is DGGITQSPKYLFRKEGQNVTLSCEQNLNHDAMYWYRQDPGQGLRLIYYSQIVNDFQKGDIAEGYSVSREKKESFPLTVTSAQKNPTAFYLCASSFQVTGELFFGEGSRLTVL.

V is TRBV6-1 and J is TRBJ1-1; D is ambiguous. Between the trimmed V and J ends, which lost 6 bases and 1 base, there was a span of 6 bases. The CDR3 spans 12 residues. The V gene's germline CDR1 is MNHNS and CDR2 SASEGT. Written as DNA, the CDR3 is TGTGCCAGCAGCTCCGGGAACACTGAAGCTTTCTTT. This encodes CASSSGNTEAFF.

The chain joins TRBV19 to TRBJ2-3; D is ambiguous. Per germline, CDR1 LNHDA and CDR2 SQIVND (reference sequence). V shed 6 bases and J shed 8 bases, with 21 bases lying between them. The CDR3 has 15 residues. CDR3 in amino acids: CASSQMSNPPGTQYF. CDR3 sequence (DNA): TGTGCCAGTAGCCAAATGTCGAACCCACCGGGTACGCAGTATTTT.

The chain has TRBV7-8 and TRBJ2-1; 13 nucleotides match TRBD2. Trimming at V came to 4 bases and at J to 0 bases, leaving 3 bases not matched to a gene. The CDR3 extends over 17 amino acids. CDR1 is SGHVS and CDR2 is FQNEAQ in the germline V gene. CDR3 amino acids: CASSWTSGGYSYNEQFF. The CDR3 coding sequence is TGTGCCAGCAGCTGGACTAGCGGGGGATACTCCTACAATGAGCAGTTCTTC.

The chain recombines TRBV23-1 with TRBJ2-7, with 9 bases matching TRBD2. TRBV23-1 counts as an open reading frame of uncertain function. The length of the CDR3 is 17 residues. V lost 6 bases and J lost 3; bases outside the gene matches: 15. The CDR3 nucleotides read TGCGCCAGCAGGGTGCATTGTAGGACTAGCGATTACTACGAGCAGTACTTC. It encodes CASRVHCRTSDYYEQYF.

This sequence joins TRBV27 and TRBJ2-1, with 8 positions matching TRBD2. CDR3 length: 16 residues. V dropped 2 bases and J dropped 6; count of bases not matched to a gene: 9. CDR1 and CDR2 from the germline V gene are MNHEY and SMNVEV (reference sequence). Here the CDR3 DNA reads TGTGCCAGCAGTTTAGACGCACCTCTAGCGGGCAATGAGCAGTTCTTC. Translation gives CASSLDAPLAGNEQFF.

This chain joins TRBV27 and TRBJ2-7; TRBD2 agrees at 8 bases. With V trimmed by 8 bases and J by 3 bases, 9 bases remained unmatched. Germline assignment: CDR1 MNHEY and CDR2 SMNVEV (reference sequence). The CDR3 runs to 14 residues. The CDR3 sequence: CASSPGGPGYEQYF. CDR3 sequence (DNA): TGTGCCAGCTCCCCGGGGGGGCCTGGCTACGAGCAGTACTTC.

The rearrangement joins TRBV11-2 to TRBJ2-5; 12 bases fit TRBD2. The CDR3 runs 14 residues. The junction had 4 bases not matched to a gene; V was cut back by 5 bases and J by 6 bases. Germline V gene data show CDR1 as SGHAT and CDR2 as FQNNGV. CDR3 nucleotide sequence: TGTGCCAGCAGCCGCACTAGCGGGGGGCAGACCCAGTACTTC. It encodes CASSRTSGGQTQYF.

The chain has TRBV18 and TRBJ2-1; TRBD2 matches 8 bases. V shed 0 bases, J shed 12 bases, and the junction held 13 bases outside the gene matches. CDR1 is KGHSH, CDR2 LQKENI, per germline. The CDR3 spans 16 residues. The CDR3 reads CASSPPSSVAGSWQFF. The CDR3 DNA reads as TGTGCCAGCTCACCACCCTCATCGGTAGCGGGAAGTTGGCAGTTCTTC.

The rearrangement uses TRBV5-4 and TRBJ2-2; 10 bases fit TRBD2. There are 18 residues in the CDR3. From germline, CDR1 is SGHNT and CDR2 YYREEE (reference sequence). V gave up 3 bases and J gave up 7 bases; unmatched junction bases: 15. The CDR3 DNA is TGTGCCAGCAGCTCGATACTAAGCGGGAGGGCCCTCGGCGGGGAGCTGTTTTTT. This codes for CASSSILSGRALGGELFF.

The genes are TRBV6-5 and TRBJ1-3, with D unresolved. The CDR3 sequence is 15 residues long. V shed 2 bases and J shed 0 bases, with 8 bases lying between them. Germline lookup yields CDR1 MNHEY and CDR2 SVGAGI. Here the CDR3 DNA reads TGTGCCAGCAGTTACGCGGGAAGCTCTGGAAACACCATATATTTT. This encodes CASSYAGSSGNTIYF.

CDR3 residues: CASRTDYRTYEQYF. The CDR3 bases are TGCGCCAGCAGAACCGACTATCGGACCTACGAGCAGTACTTC. The rearrangement links TRBV5-1 to TRBJ2-7; D is perhaps TRBD2 (5 bases). Germline V gene lookup returns CDR1 SGHRS and CDR2 YFSETQ. The CDR3 is 14 residues long. Between the trimmed V and J ends, which lost 5 bases and 2 bases, there was a span of 14 bases.

This clone was seen a handful of times. The rearrangement joins TRBV4-1 to TRBJ2-5; 8 bases line up with TRBD1. This CDR3 comprises 15 residues. The J segment lost 5 bases and the V segment lost 1 base, leaving 6 bases of the junction unmatched. Per the germline V gene, CDR1 is MGHRA and CDR2 is YSYEKL. The CDR3 here is CASSQADRATETQYF. The CDR3 DNA follows: TGCGCCAGCAGCCAAGCGGACAGGGCGACGGAGACCCAGTACTTC.

J is TRBJ1-1 and V is TRBV27; D is possibly TRBD1 (6 bases). Trimming cost V 4 bases and J 4 bases, with 10 bases left between them. The germline gives CDR1 MNHEY, CDR2 SMNVEV (reference sequence). This CDR3 spans 13 amino acids. The CDR3 loop reads CASSSQGPTEAFF. DNA of the CDR3: TGTGCCAGCAGTTCACAGGGACCCACTGAAGCTTTCTTT.

The rearrangement joins TRBV2 to TRBJ2-7; 9 positions agree with TRBD2. CDR3 length: 14 residues. Germline assignment: CDR1 SNHLY and CDR2 FYNNEI. J was trimmed by 7 bases and V by 4 bases; bases with no gene match: 8. The CDR3 loop is CASSGGGRAGEQYF. Here the CDR3 DNA reads TGTGCCAGCAGTGGAGGCGGGAGGGCAGGGGAGCAGTACTTC. The full variable domain, completed using reference TRBV2 and TRBJ2-7, is EPEVTQTPSHQVTQMGQEVILRCVPISNHLYFYWYRQILGQKVEFLVSFYNNEISEKSEIFDDQFSVERPDGSNFTLKIRSTKLEDSAMYFCASSGGGRAGEQYFGPGTRLTVT.

In this sample, this clone turned up a few times. The V and J genes are TRBV5-1 and TRBJ2-1, with 10 bases fitting TRBD2. The V segment lost 4 bases and the J segment 1 base; nucleotides outside the gene matches: 5. Germline V gene lookup returns CDR1 SGHRS and CDR2 YFSETQ. This CDR3 region has 16 residues. The CDR3 spells CASSKLLAGSYNEQFF. CDR3 DNA sequence: TGCGCCAGCAGCAAACTACTAGCGGGGTCCTACAATGAGCAGTTCTTC. Together with reference TRBV5-1 and TRBJ2-1, the CDR3 gives the full variable domain: KAGVTQTPRYLIKTRGQQVTLSCSPISGHRSVSWYQQTPGQGLQFLFEYFSETQRNKGNFPGRFSGRQFSNSRSEMNVSTLELGDSALYLCASSKLLAGSYNEQFFGPGTRLTVL.

This clone was seen a handful of times. J is TRBJ2-7 and V is TRBV11-2; no reliable D call. The length of the CDR3 is 12 residues. Germline CDR1 and CDR2: SGHAT and FQNNGV. Trimming cost V 1 base and J 7 bases, with 8 bases left between them. CDR3 coding DNA: TGTGCCAGCAGCTTAGGAGGCTTTGAGCAGTACTTC. Protein sequence: CASSLGGFEQYF.

CDR3 DNA sequence: TGCAGCGTTGGGCCAGCGGAAGCGGGAGGTCGGGAGACCCAGTACTTC. Residues: CSVGPAEAGGRETQYF. This sequence joins TRBV29-1 and TRBJ2-5; 9 positions match TRBD2. The CDR3 runs 16 residues. The germline CDR1 and CDR2 sequences are SQVTM and ANQGSEA. V was clipped by 4 bases and J by 5 bases; unmatched bases: 14.

The chain recombines TRBV3-1 (or the pseudogene TRBV3-2) with TRBJ2-7; 7 bases line up with TRBD2. Trimming removed 4 bases from V and 6 bases from J; junction bases left unmatched: 15. This CDR3 has 16 residues. Germline loops: CDR1 LGHDT, CDR2 YNNKEL (reference sequence). The CDR3 coding sequence is TGTGCCAGCAGCCCCAGCGGGCGGGCGGGAGTTTCCGAGCAGTACTTC. Translating it yields CASSPSGRAGVSEQYF.

The V and J genes are TRBV12-3 or TRBV12-4 and TRBJ1-6, with D hard to call. The germline V and J ends were trimmed by 2 bases and 7 bases, with 3 bases remaining between them. This CDR3 is 12 amino acids long. The DNA for the CDR3 is TGTGCCAGCAGTTTAAGCAATTCACCCCTCCACTTT. Protein product: CASSLSNSPLHF.

This clone was counted between two and nine times. The V gene is TRBV5-1, the J gene TRBJ1-6; no firm D call. Germline V gene data show CDR1 as SGHRS and CDR2 as YFSETQ. V was clipped by 1 base and J by 5 bases, with 10 bases between them. This CDR3 spans 15 amino acids. CDR3 coding DNA: TGCGCCAGCAGCTTGATGGCCGCTGATAATTCACCCCTCCACTTT. This gives the protein CASSLMAADNSPLHF.

The rearrangement joins TRBV10-3 to TRBJ1-3; D gene uncertain. The CDR3 runs 16 residues. V lost 4 bases and J lost 0, with 13 bases in between. Germline V gene sequence: CDR1 ENHRY, CDR2 SYGVKD. The CDR3 protein is CAISARVHGSGNTIYF. In DNA form, the CDR3 reads TGTGCCATCAGTGCCCGGGTCCATGGCTCTGGAAACACCATATATTTT.

This chain connects TRBV19 to TRBJ2-2, with 7 bases identical to TRBD1. V was clipped by 7 bases and J by 2 bases; unmatched bases: 7. Germline values: CDR1 LNHDA, CDR2 SQIVND (reference sequence). This CDR3 comprises 15 residues. CDR3 sequence (DNA): TGTGCCAGTAACGACAGGGACGTTAACACCGGGGAGCTGTTTTTT. Protein product: CASNDRDVNTGELFF.

CDR3 DNA sequence: TGCGCCAGCAGCCAAGCGGGAGCGGGAGGGGGTGAGCAGTTCTTC. It yields the protein CASSQAGAGGGEQFF. The chain joins TRBV4-1 to TRBJ2-1; 10 bases fit TRBD2. Germline V gene lookup returns CDR1 MGHRA and CDR2 YSYEKL. This CDR3 is 15 amino acids long. The V segment lost 1 base and the J segment 9 bases; nucleotides outside the gene matches: 6.

This sequence joins TRBV27 and TRBJ2-1; possible D gene TRBD2, 6 bases. V was shortened by 6 bases and J by 0 bases, with 12 bases between the two germline ends. Per the germline V gene, CDR1 is MNHEY and CDR2 is SMNVEV (reference sequence). The CDR3 extends over 15 amino acids. CDR3 amino acids: CASSRDFRSYNEQFF. Written as DNA, the CDR3 is TGTGCCAGCAGCCGGGACTTTCGCTCCTACAATGAGCAGTTCTTC.

CDR3 amino acids: CSASFRVTDTQYF. In nucleotides, the CDR3 is TGCAGCGCCTCGTTTCGGGTCACAGATACGCAGTATTTT. The J gene is TRBJ2-3, the V gene TRBV29-1; D is ambiguous. This CDR3 is 13 amino acids long. With 7 bases removed from V and 2 bases from J, the gap between germline ends came to 13 bases. Looked up from germline, CDR1 is SQVTM and CDR2 is ANQGSEA.

J is TRBJ2-3 and V is TRBV19; 8 bases are shared with TRBD1. The trim removed 4 bases at V and 4 bases at J, leaving 7 bases unmatched. The CDR3 is made up of 15 amino acids. Germline V CDR1 and CDR2: LNHDA, SQIVND (reference sequence). CDR3 sequence (DNA): TGTGCCAGTAGTACCCCACGGACAGGGCCAGATACGCAGTATTTT. Translated: CASSTPRTGPDTQYF.

The chain recombines TRBV29-1 with TRBJ2-3; perhaps TRBD2 as D (6 bases). Trimming pared 8 bases from V and 0 bases from J, leaving 15 bases between. Looked up from germline, CDR1 is SQVTM and CDR2 is ANQGSEA. The CDR3 runs to 14 residues. This CDR3 is CSTRDFSSTDTQYF. DNA for the CDR3: TGCAGCACTCGGGACTTTTCTAGCACAGATACGCAGTATTTT.

The rearrangement joins TRBV6-4 to TRBJ1-1; the D is unclear. Trimming pared 6 bases from V and 4 bases from J, leaving 12 bases between. The length of the CDR3 is 13 residues. CDR1 and CDR2 (germline): MRHNA, SNTAGT. For the CDR3, the DNA is TGTGCCAGCAGCGTCCGGGAGAGCACTGAAGCTTTCTTT. It codes for CASSVRESTEAFF.